This record looks at one T cell receptor beta chain sequence and its context. The antigen is not known. This entry comes from a study of shared clonotypes between healthy human individuals. The overall study: Three plates each covered CD4 naive and memory; CD8 naive two, CD8 memory one. Study conclusions and caveats: The represented genetic and exposure-history diversity was limited by the small number of donors. Shared clonotypes: 4.5% to 6% naive CD4, around 3.5% naive CD8, less than 2.5% memory CD4, about 0.4% memory CD8.

Positive CCR7 selection of CD45RO-negative cells yielded the naive CD8 cells, and terminally differentiated effector memory CD45RA+ cells were excluded. Measured with immunoSEQ multiplex PCR; TCRdb has only the in-frame clones, and not every one. The table records about 2.1 million clones, 93% of them present only once. This TCR was recovered from a man aged 18 to 29 in good health. Some clones in this sample may be carry-over from other donors' samples. The specimen was naive CD8+ T cells from PBMCs.

CDR3: CASRATSWDTDTQYF. The CDR3 DNA is TGTGCCAGCAGAGCTACTAGCTGGGACACAGATACGCAGTATTTT. The chain has TRBV11-1 and TRBJ2-3; tentative D call: TRBD2 (6 bases). This CDR3 spans 15 amino acids. V was cut by 6 bases and J by 2 bases, with 15 bases left in between. Germline CDR1 and CDR2: SGHAT and FQDESV (reference sequence).